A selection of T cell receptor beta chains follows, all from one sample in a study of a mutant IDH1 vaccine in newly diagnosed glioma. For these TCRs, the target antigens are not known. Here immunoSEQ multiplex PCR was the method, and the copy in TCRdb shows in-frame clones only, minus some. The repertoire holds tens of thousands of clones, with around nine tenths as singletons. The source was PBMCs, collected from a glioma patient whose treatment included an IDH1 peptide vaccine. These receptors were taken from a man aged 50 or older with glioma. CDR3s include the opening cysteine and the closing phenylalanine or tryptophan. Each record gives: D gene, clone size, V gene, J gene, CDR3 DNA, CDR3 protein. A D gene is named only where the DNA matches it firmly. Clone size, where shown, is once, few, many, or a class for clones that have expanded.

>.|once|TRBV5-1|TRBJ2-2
TGCGCCAGCAGCCCGGGCAATCCGGGTTCGGTGTTTTTT
CASSPGNPGSVFF
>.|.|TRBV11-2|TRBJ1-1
TGTGCCAGCAGCCCCCGGACGCTTTTAAACACTGAAGCTTTCTTT
CASSPRTLLNTEAFF
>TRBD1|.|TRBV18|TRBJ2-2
TGTGCCAGCTCACCAGGTATCCAGGGGGCCTTCGGGGAGCTGTTTTTT
CASSPGIQGAFGELFF
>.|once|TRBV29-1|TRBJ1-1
TGCAGCGTTGACTTCGGGCAGGAGTTTACTGAAGCTTTCTTT
CSVDFGQEFTEAFF
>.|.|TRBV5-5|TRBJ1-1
TGTGCCAGCAGCTTGTTGCGGGCTTGGACTGAAGCTTTCTTT
CASSLLRAWTEAFF
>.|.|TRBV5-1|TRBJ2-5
TGCGCCAGCAGCTCCGAGGGTCGGGAGACCCAGTACTTC
CASSSEGRETQYF
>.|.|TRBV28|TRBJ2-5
TGTGCCAGCAGTTTATCAGAGACCCAGTACTTC
CASSLSETQYF
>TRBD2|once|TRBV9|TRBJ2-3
TGTGCCAGCAGCATTAGCGGGAGGGCCGGAGATACGCAGTATTTT
CASSISGRAGDTQYF
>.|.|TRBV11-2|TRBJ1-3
TGTGCCAGCAGCTTTCAGAATCTTCAGATAGACACCATATATTTT
CASSFQNLQIDTIYF
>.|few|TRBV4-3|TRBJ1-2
TGCGCCAGCAGCCAAGGATTTAACTATGGCTACACCTTC
CASSQGFNYGYTF
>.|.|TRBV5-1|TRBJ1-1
TGCGCCAGCAGCTTGGGTACAGGCTACGTAGCTTTCTTT
CASSLGTGYVAFF
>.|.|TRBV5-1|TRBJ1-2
TGCGCCAGCAGCCTAAATACAGGGTCCGGCTACACCTTC
CASSLNTGSGYTF
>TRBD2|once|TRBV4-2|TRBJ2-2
TGTGCCAGCAGCCAAGATCCTAGCGGGAGTCGGTGGACCGGGGAGCTGTTTTTT
CASSQDPSGSRWTGELFF
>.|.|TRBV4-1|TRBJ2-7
TGCGCCAGCAGCTCCCGGTTAGGGGCCGTAGGAGGCGAGCAGTACTTC
CASSSRLGAVGGEQYF
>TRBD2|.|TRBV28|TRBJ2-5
TGTGCCAGCAGTCCGGGGGGGCAAGAGACCCAGTACTTC
CASSPGGQETQYF
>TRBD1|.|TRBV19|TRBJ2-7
TGTGCCAGTAGTACCCGACAGGGGATGACCGAGCAGTACTTC
CASSTRQGMTEQYF
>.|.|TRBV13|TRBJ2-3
TGTGCCAGCAGGTGGACTAGCACAGATACGCAGTATTTT
CASRWTSTDTQYF
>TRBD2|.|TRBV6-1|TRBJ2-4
TGTGCCAGCAGTGAACGCGGGAGGGCCAGGCGGGGCATTCAGTACTTC
CASSERGRARRGIQYF
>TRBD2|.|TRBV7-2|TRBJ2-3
TGTGCCAGCAGCTTAATAATCAGGACTAGTCGGGCGGCGGATACGCAGTATTTT
CASSLIIRTSRAADTQYF
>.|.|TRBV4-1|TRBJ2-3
TGCGCCAGCAGCCATCCACAGGGACCTAGCACAGATACGCAGTATTTT
CASSHPQGPSTDTQYF
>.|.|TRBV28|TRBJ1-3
TGTGCCAGCAGCGGGCCCAACTCTGGAAACACCATATATTTT
CASSGPNSGNTIYF
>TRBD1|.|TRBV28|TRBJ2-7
TGTGCCAGCAGTTTACGGACAGGGCACGACGAGCAGTACTTC
CASSLRTGHDEQYF
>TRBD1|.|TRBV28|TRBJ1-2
TGTGCCAGCAGCCAGGGACAGTCTAACTATGGCTACACCTTC
CASSQGQSNYGYTF
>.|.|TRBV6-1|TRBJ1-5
TGTGCCAGTAATCTTATCCGGGTGGATCAGCCCCAGCATTTT
CASNLIRVDQPQHF
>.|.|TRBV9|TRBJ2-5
TGTGCCAGCAGCGAGGGAGACGGGGGCCCCCAAGAGACCCAGTACTTC
CASSEGDGGPQETQYF
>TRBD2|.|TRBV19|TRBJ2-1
TGTGCCAGTACCCCGAGGGGAAGGACTAGCGGCTCCTGGGGTGAGCAGTTCTTC
CASTPRGRTSGSWGEQFF
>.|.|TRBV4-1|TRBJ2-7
TGCGCCAGCAGCCAAGCTAGCGAGGAGCAGTACTTC
CASSQASEEQYF
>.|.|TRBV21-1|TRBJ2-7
TGTGCCAGCACCCCCGGGACAGGGGGCTGCGAGCAGTACTTC
CASTPGTGGCEQYF
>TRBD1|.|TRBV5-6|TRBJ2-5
TGTGCCAGCAGCCAGGACAGGGGATGGGAGACCCAGTACTTC
CASSQDRGWETQYF
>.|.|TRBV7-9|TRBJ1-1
TGTGCCAGCAGCCCACACGGGCGTGAAGCTTTCTTT
CASSPHGREAFF
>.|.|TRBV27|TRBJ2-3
TGTGCCAGCAGTTTATGGGATACGCAGTATTTT
CASSLWDTQYF
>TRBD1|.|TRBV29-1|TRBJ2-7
TGCAGCGCAGGACAGGGGAGGTACGAGCAGTACTTC
CSAGQGRYEQYF
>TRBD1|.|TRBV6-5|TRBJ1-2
TGTGCCAGCAAGCGGGACACAGGGGGCGATGGCTACACCTTC
CASKRDTGGDGYTF
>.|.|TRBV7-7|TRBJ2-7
TGTGCTAGCAGCTGGACCGGGACTGATCCCCACGAGCAGTACTTC
CASSWTGTDPHEQYF
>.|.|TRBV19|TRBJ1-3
TGTGCCCACTCGGACAGCTCTGGAAACACCATATATTTT
CAHSDSSGNTIYF
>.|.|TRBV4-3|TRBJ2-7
TGCGCCAGCAGCCGGGGGGACTTACCCTACGAGCAGTACTTC
CASSRGDLPYEQYF
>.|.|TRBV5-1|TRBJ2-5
TGCGCCAGCAGCCCCCCGGTGGGGGAAGGCGAGACCCAGTACTTC
CASSPPVGEGETQYF
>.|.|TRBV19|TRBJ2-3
TGTGCCAGTAGTGCCGCTACGGCTAGCACAGATACGCAGTATTTT
CASSAATASTDTQYF
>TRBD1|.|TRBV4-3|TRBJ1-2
TGCGCCAGCAGCCGACTAGACAGGGCCTATGGCTACACCTTC
CASSRLDRAYGYTF
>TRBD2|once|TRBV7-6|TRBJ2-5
TGTGCCAGCAGCATCCGGACTAGCGGGGGCCAAGAGACCCAGTACTTC
CASSIRTSGGQETQYF
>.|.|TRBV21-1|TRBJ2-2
TGTGCCAGCAGCCCCGCCCACCGCCGAAGACCCTTCAACCCTCTGAACACCGGGGAGCTGTTTTTT
CASSPAHRRRPFNPLNTGELFF
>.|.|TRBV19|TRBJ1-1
TGTGCCAGTACTTTAAGGGAGAACACTGAAGCTTTCTTT
CASTLRENTEAFF
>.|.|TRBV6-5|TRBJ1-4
TGTGCCAGCAGTTCTTCAGGGACAACTAATGAAAAACTGTTTTTT
CASSSSGTTNEKLFF
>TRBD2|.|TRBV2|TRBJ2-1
TGTGCCAGCAGGCCGGTACTAGCGGGAGGGCCGGGAGAGCAGTTCTTC
CASRPVLAGGPGEQFF
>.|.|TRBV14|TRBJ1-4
TGTGCCAGCAGCCAAGCTAGCTGGGGGACAACTAATGAAAAACTGTTTTTT
CASSQASWGTTNEKLFF
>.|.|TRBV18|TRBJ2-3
TGTGCCAGCTCACCACAACAATTATACACAGATACGCAGTATTTT
CASSPQQLYTDTQYF